The 22 T cell receptor beta chains reported below all come from one sample, sequenced in a study of blood T cell repertoires in COVID-19. Measured with immunoSEQ multiplex PCR; TCRdb has only the in-frame clones, and not every one. This repertoire shows 250,000 to 350,000 clones, roughly 90% found once; its top ten account for about a fifth. Input material: PBMCs or T cells enriched from blood (not recorded which). These receptors were taken from a woman in her twenties or thirties who had recovered from COVID-19.

The chain combines TRBV10-3 with TRBJ1-1; 10 bases map to TRBD1. Trimming took 5 bases from V and 4 from J; bases not matched to a gene: 13. The length of the CDR3 is 17 residues. CDR1 and CDR2 from the germline V gene are ENHRY and SYGVKD. DNA of the CDR3: TGTGCCATCAGTCCAACACCGGGACAGGGGATTGGCACTGAAGCTTTCTTT. This sequence encodes CAISPTPGQGIGTEAFF.

The rearrangement uses TRBV7-9 and TRBJ1-2; possible D gene TRBD1, 6 bases. The V gene lost 5 bases and the J gene lost 4 bases, with 11 bases spanning the gap. This CDR3 has 13 residues. Germline V gene data show CDR1 as SEHNR and CDR2 as FQNEAQ (reference sequence). CDR3 sequence: CASSVDRFYGYTF. CDR3 in DNA: TGTGCCAGCAGCGTGGACAGATTCTATGGCTACACCTTC. Filled out from reference TRBV7-9 and TRBJ1-2, the complete variable domain reads DTGVSQNPRHKITKRGQNVTFRCDPISEHNRLYWYRQTLGQGPEFLTYFQNEAQLEKSRLLSDRFSAERPKGSFSTLEIQRTEQGDSAMYLCASSVDRFYGYTFGSGTRLTVV.

The V and J genes are TRBV15 and TRBJ1-2; D might be TRBD1 (6 bases). In germline, CDR1 is LNHNV, CDR2 YYDKDF (reference sequence). The V and J ends lost 4 bases and 6 bases respectively, with 24 bases between them. The CDR3 length is 17 residues. Here the CDR3 reads CATSTDLQGASVDGYTF. In nucleotides, the CDR3 is TGTGCCACCAGCACCGACCTACAGGGCGCGAGCGTAGATGGCTACACCTTC.

The chain is built from TRBV9 and TRBJ2-2; weak D call: TRBD2 (5 bases). The CDR3 sequence is 13 residues long. Trimming stripped 6 bases from V and 3 bases from J, with 9 bases between. Germline V gives CDR1 SGDLS, CDR2 YYNGEE. DNA of the CDR3: TGTGCCAGCAACCGGGGAGACACCGGGGAGCTGTTTTTT. This sequence encodes CASNRGDTGELFF.

The rearrangement uses TRBV7-2 and TRBJ2-6, with no clear D. V was clipped by 3 bases and J by 0 bases, with 3 bases between them. The length of the CDR3 is 14 residues. CDR1 is SGHTA and CDR2 is FQGNSA in the germline V gene. In DNA form, the CDR3 reads TGTGCCAGCAGCTTGAGCTCTGGGGCCAACGTCCTGACTTTC. This translates into CASSLSSGANVLTF.

The chain links TRBV9 to TRBJ1-1, with D uncertain. Germline V gene data show CDR1 as SGDLS and CDR2 as YYNGEE. Trimming left V 0 bases short and J 1 base short, with 7 bases between. The CDR3 spans 14 residues. The CDR3 loop reads CASSVEMRNTEAFF. The CDR3 nucleotides are TGTGCCAGCAGCGTAGAAATGAGGAACACTGAAGCTTTCTTT.

This sequence joins TRBV5-1 and TRBJ1-6, with 7 positions matching TRBD1. Germline values: CDR1 SGHRS, CDR2 YFSETQ. The length of the CDR3 is 15 residues. Losses at the gene ends were 0 bases for V and 3 bases for J; bases not matched to a gene: 0. The CDR3 loop reads CASSLGDSYNSPLHF. The CDR3 region has the DNA TGCGCCAGCAGCTTGGGGGACAGCTATAATTCACCCCTCCACTTT.

The chain uses TRBV13 and TRBJ2-1; 10 bases fit TRBD2. This CDR3 spans 16 amino acids. The germline V gene encodes CDR1 PRHDT and CDR2 FYEKMQ (reference sequence). V dropped 5 bases and J dropped 7; count of bases not matched to a gene: 11. CDR3 sequence reads: CASSPHSSGRGNEQFF. For the CDR3, the DNA is TGTGCCAGCAGCCCCCACTCTAGCGGGAGAGGGAATGAGCAGTTCTTC.

The chain carries TRBV2 and TRBJ1-6, with 7 positions matching TRBD1. Trimming took 7 bases from V and 8 from J; bases not matched to a gene: 14. CDR1 and CDR2 (germline): SNHLY, FYNNEI. The CDR3 contains 16 residues. As DNA, the CDR3 is TGTGCCAGCAACCTGGGACAGTTTTTAGGGGATTCACCCCTCCACTTT. Protein product: CASNLGQFLGDSPLHF. Complete variable domain (other parts from reference TRBV2 and TRBJ1-6): EPEVTQTPSHQVTQMGQEVILRCVPISNHLYFYWYRQILGQKVEFLVSFYNNEISEKSEIFDDQFSVERPDGSNFTLKIRSTKLEDSAMYFCASNLGQFLGDSPLHFGNGTRLTVT.

The chain uses TRBV14 and TRBJ1-3, with D uncertain. The CDR3 extends over 13 amino acids. Germline CDR1 and CDR2: SGHDN and FVKESK. V shed 6 bases and J shed 9 bases, with 15 bases lying between them. The CDR3: CASRSGFLGTIYF. The DNA for the CDR3 is TGTGCCAGCAGGTCGGGTTTCCTGGGCACCATATATTTT.

The genes are TRBV19 and TRBJ1-4; perhaps TRBD1 as D (6 bases). Germline values: CDR1 LNHDA, CDR2 SQIVND (reference sequence). The CDR3 extends over 13 amino acids. V was shortened by 7 bases and J by 9 bases, with 15 bases between the two germline ends. The CDR3 DNA reads as TGTGCCAGTATTGGCCAGGGGTCACAAAAACTGTTTTTT. This sequence encodes CASIGQGSQKLFF.

The genes are TRBV3-1 (or the pseudogene TRBV3-2) and TRBJ1-6; 8 nucleotides align to TRBD1. Trimming at V came to 1 base and at J to 7 bases, leaving 3 bases not matched to a gene. The CDR3 is made up of 15 amino acids. Per the germline V gene, CDR1 is LGHDT and CDR2 is YNNKEL (reference sequence). The CDR3, as DNA: TGTGCCAGCAGCCAAGTCGGGACAGGAAATTCACCCCTCCACTTT. Encoded protein: CASSQVGTGNSPLHF.

The chain uses TRBV28 and TRBJ2-3, with 9 bases lining up with TRBD1. V lost 6 bases and J lost 2; bases outside the gene matches: 6. Germline V gene lookup returns CDR1 MDHEN and CDR2 SYDVKM. The CDR3 covers 15 residues. The CDR3 DNA is TGTGCCAGCAGACCCACAGGGGGCTACACAGATACGCAGTATTTT. This codes for CASRPTGGYTDTQYF.

The chain links TRBV29-1 to TRBJ2-7, with 11 bases that match TRBD2. Trimming took 6 bases from V and 2 from J; bases not matched to a gene: 6. The CDR3 consists of 14 residues. CDR1 SQVTM and CDR2 ANQGSEA come from the germline V gene. This CDR3 is CSVSLAGAAYEQYF. DNA of the CDR3: TGCAGCGTATCACTAGCGGGGGCCGCCTACGAGCAGTACTTC.

The CDR3 DNA is TGTGCCAGTAGTATTCGGCGGCCTTATGGCACTGAAGCTTTCTTT. Protein product: CASSIRRPYGTEAFF. V usage is TRBV19 and J usage is TRBJ1-1; D unclear. Germline CDR1 and CDR2: LNHDA and SQIVND (reference sequence). The CDR3 is 15 amino acids. Trimming stripped 3 bases from V and 4 bases from J, with 15 bases between.

The chain has TRBV11-2 and TRBJ2-7; 7 bases are shared with TRBD1. Trimming cost V 3 bases and J 5 bases; bases outside gene matches: 4. CDR1 is SGHAT, CDR2 FQNNGV, per germline. The CDR3 spans 13 residues. The CDR3 sequence: CASSLTGMNEQYF. The CDR3 bases are TGTGCCAGCAGCTTGACAGGGATGAACGAGCAGTACTTC.

The chain couples TRBV5-4 to TRBJ2-2; 10 nucleotides line up with TRBD2. This CDR3 spans 19 amino acids. Germline CDR1 is SGHNT and CDR2 is YYREEE (reference sequence). The J segment lost 1 base and the V segment lost 4 bases, leaving 13 bases of the junction unmatched. CDR3 sequence: CASSNGLAAQAMNTGELFF. Written as DNA, the CDR3 is TGTGCCAGCAGCAACGGACTAGCGGCTCAAGCCATGAACACCGGGGAGCTGTTTTTT.

The chain links TRBV13 to TRBJ2-1, with D tentatively TRBD2 (6 bases). Trimming cost V 5 bases and J 5 bases, with 13 bases left between them. The CDR3 has 14 amino acids. CDR1 and CDR2 from the germline V gene are PRHDT and FYEKMQ (reference sequence). This CDR3 is CASSPGGANNEQFF. CDR3 coding DNA: TGTGCCAGCAGCCCCGGGGGAGCAAACAATGAGCAGTTCTTC.

The V gene is TRBV30, the J gene TRBJ1-3; 9 bases line up with TRBD1. The CDR3 is made up of 15 amino acids. V shed 3 bases and J 7 bases; nucleotides not matched to a gene: 10. Germline V gene sequence: CDR1 GTSNPN, CDR2 SVGIG (reference sequence). This chain's CDR3 is CAWSPRDRGFNTIYF. The CDR3 nucleotides read TGTGCCTGGAGCCCCCGAGACAGGGGGTTTAACACCATATATTTT.

This clone was found a few times. CDR3 amino acids: CSARDRETQYF. The CDR3 DNA follows: TGCAGTGCTAGAGATCGGGAGACCCAGTACTTC. V usage is TRBV20-1 and J usage is TRBJ2-5; D gene unclear. V lost 0 bases to trimming and J lost 5 bases, with 4 bases between them. This CDR3 comprises 11 residues. CDR1 is DFQATT and CDR2 is SNEGSKA in the germline V gene (reference sequence).

The gene calls are TRBV2 and TRBJ2-5; 7 bases line up with TRBD1. The germline V gene has CDR1 SNHLY and CDR2 FYNNEI. This CDR3 is 13 amino acids long. Trimming removed 8 bases from V and 1 base from J; junction bases left unmatched: 4. The CDR3 sequence is CASSRDSQETQYF. The CDR3 bases are TGTGCCAGCTCCCGGGACAGCCAAGAGACCCAGTACTTC.

The chain carries TRBV6-5 and TRBJ2-5; 9 bases line up with TRBD1. Germline lookup yields CDR1 MNHEY and CDR2 SVGAGI. The CDR3 spans 14 residues. The V segment lost 6 bases and the J segment 1 base; nucleotides outside the gene matches: 3. The CDR3 protein is CASSETGGQETQYF. DNA for the CDR3: TGTGCCAGCAGCGAGACAGGGGGCCAAGAGACCCAGTACTTC.